This TCR beta chain was identified in a study of cytomegalovirus exposure and HLA in healthy donors. Study-wide findings and caveats: Confirmation in vitro established that a few CMV-associated chains were specific for CMV antigens. The authors enumerated some 160 TCR beta chains as linked to cytomegalovirus.

With 60 Vbeta and 13 Jbeta primers, the PCR was carried out. Authors' methods: Among the unique TCR beta chains that a later analysis counted, 75 million to 85 million in all, about 12 million were shared. Clones were sequenced by immunoSEQ multiplex PCR, and TCRdb holds only the in-frame ones, with some missing. That table furnishes V, J and clone size, whereas the DNA furnished D and trimming. The sample yields 150,000 to 200,000 clones, about 80% seen once. V lost 5 bases to trimming and J lost 1 base, with 12 bases between them. The CDR3 loop spans 16 amino acids. The V gene's germline CDR1 is MNHEY and CDR2 SMNVEV (reference sequence). Regarding this clone: Its antigen is still unknown.

The receptor's source is a man aged 45-60 years in good health and CMV-seropositive. The chain is built from TRBV27 and TRBJ2-6; D not certain. The sample taken for sequencing was PBMCs. CDR3 DNA: TGTGCCAGCAGTACCCCGCCGAGATCTGGGGCCAACGTCCTGACTTTC. It codes for CASSTPPRSGANVLTF.